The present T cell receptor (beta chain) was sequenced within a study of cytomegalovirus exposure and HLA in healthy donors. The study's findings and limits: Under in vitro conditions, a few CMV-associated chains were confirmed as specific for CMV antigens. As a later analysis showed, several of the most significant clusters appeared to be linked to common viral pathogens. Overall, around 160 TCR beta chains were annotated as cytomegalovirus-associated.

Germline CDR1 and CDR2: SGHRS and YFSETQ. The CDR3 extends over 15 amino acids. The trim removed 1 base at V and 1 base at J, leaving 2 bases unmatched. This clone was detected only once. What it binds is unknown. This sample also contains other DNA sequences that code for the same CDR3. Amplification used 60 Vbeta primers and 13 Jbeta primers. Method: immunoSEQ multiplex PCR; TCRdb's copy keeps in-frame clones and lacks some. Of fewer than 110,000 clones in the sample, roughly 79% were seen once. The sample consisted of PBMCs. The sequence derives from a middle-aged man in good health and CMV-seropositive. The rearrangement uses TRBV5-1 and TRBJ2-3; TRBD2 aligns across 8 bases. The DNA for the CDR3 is TGCGCCAGCAGCTTGAGGGGACTAGGCACAGATACGCAGTATTTT. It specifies CASSLRGLGTDTQYF.